Each of the 8 T cell receptor beta chains below was sequenced from the same sample in a study of cytomegalovirus exposure and HLA in healthy donors. Primers for the PCR totalled 60 Vbeta and 13 Jbeta. Some clones are missing from TCRdb's copy, which holds only in-frame ones; the method was immunoSEQ multiplex PCR. The sample consists of 85,000 to 100,000 clones, 84% of them appearing once. The specimen sequenced was PBMCs. These receptors came from a woman aged 18-35 years in good health and CMV-seropositive.

V is TRBV27 and J is TRBJ2-7; unclear D gene. This CDR3 is 13 amino acids long. The germline gives CDR1 MNHEY, CDR2 SMNVEV (reference sequence). V was pared by 5 bases and J by 8 bases, with 16 bases between. CDR3 coding DNA: TGTGCCAGCAGTCCTAACATGGCTACTAAGCAGTACTTC. Protein product: CASSPNMATKQYF.

The table lists this clone with a count of one. V gene TRBV2 combines with J gene TRBJ2-3; a weak D match, TRBD1 (7 bases). The V gene's germline CDR1 is SNHLY and CDR2 FYNNEI. V dropped 8 bases and J dropped 0 bases, with 15 bases sitting between them. The CDR3 totals 15 residues. The CDR3 spells CASVRDSHSTDTQYF. The CDR3 DNA follows: TGTGCCAGCGTGCGGGACAGCCACAGCACAGATACGCAGTATTTT. The full variable domain, in which reference TRBV2 and TRBJ2-3 provide the parts outside the CDR3, is EPEVTQTPSHQVTQMGQEVILRCVPISNHLYFYWYRQILGQKVEFLVSFYNNEISEKSEIFDDQFSVERPDGSNFTLKIRSTKLEDSAMYFCASVRDSHSTDTQYFGPGTRLTVL.

This clone was counted only a few times. The chain links TRBV6-5 to TRBJ2-7; D possibly corresponds to TRBD1 (5 bases). V lost 2 bases and J 3 bases, leaving 8 bases between the germline ends. The CDR3 runs 13 residues. The germline CDR1 and CDR2 sequences are MNHEY and SVGAGI. DNA of the CDR3: TGTGCCAGCAGTTACGACAGTGGCTACGAGCAGTACTTC. This sequence encodes CASSYDSGYEQYF.

As regards this clone: Compared with germline, one end of the junction differs, possibly owing to a read error. The chain employs TRBV18 and TRBJ1-1, with 7 bases matching TRBD1. The CDR3 length is 15 residues. CDR1 is KGHSH, CDR2 LQKENI, per germline. This CDR3 reads CASSPHGQENTEAFF. DNA of the CDR3: TGTGCCAGCTCCCCACACGGACAGGAGAACACTGAAGCTTTCTTT.

This clone was detected only a few times. The chain is built from TRBV6-1 and TRBJ1-1; D is unresolved. Trimming stripped 5 bases from V and 8 bases from J, with 3 bases between. Germline CDR1 and CDR2: MNHNS and SASEGT. This CDR3 comprises 9 residues. CDR3 nucleotides: TGTGCCAGCAGTCTCGAAGCTTTCTTT. It is translated as CASSLEAFF.

The chain is built from TRBV5-1 and TRBJ2-7; TRBD2 might be the D (6 bases). The CDR3 extends over 17 amino acids. Trimming shortened V by 0 bases and J by 0 bases, and 16 bases separated the two germline ends. CDR1 is SGHRS, CDR2 YFSETQ, per germline. Here the CDR3 reads CASSLGGTSLPSYEQYF. The CDR3 DNA reads TGCGCCAGCAGCTTGGGGGGAACTAGCCTCCCCTCCTACGAGCAGTACTTC.

In DNA, the CDR3 is TGTGCCAGCGGGCGGGTCAGCGAGCAGTACTTC. It encodes CASGRVSEQYF. The chain has TRBV6-5 and TRBJ2-7; weak D call: TRBD2 (5 bases). This CDR3 contains 11 residues. The V and J ends lost 8 bases and 6 bases respectively, with 11 bases between them. From germline, CDR1 is MNHEY and CDR2 SVGAGI.

The genes are TRBV7-9 and TRBJ2-2; D gene uncertain. V was shortened by 9 bases and J by 0 bases, with 20 bases between the two germline ends. The CDR3 has 17 amino acids. The germline V gene encodes CDR1 SEHNR and CDR2 FQNEAQ (reference sequence). The CDR3 reads CASRLTLTNANTGELFF. In DNA, the CDR3 is TGTGCCAGTCGCCTGACTCTAACAAACGCGAACACCGGGGAGCTGTTTTTT.